The 2 T cell receptor beta chains below come from one sample, sequenced in a study of identical twins' blood T cells (dated by TCRdb to the early 2010s). The library was obtained by 5' RACE. The sequencer listed for this sample is Illumina Genome Analyzer IIx. The public reads were reprocessed in TCRdb via fastp at Q25 and MiXCR, keeping in-frame beta chains. CDR3 protein duplicates are merged, each entry listing the most common genes and DNA. Recorded for this sample are hundreds of thousands of distinct CDR3 sequences; about 28% of them occurred a single time. Together, the top ten hold roughly 5.5% of the sample. Specimen: PBMCs. The receptor set was obtained from a woman aged 18-50 years in good health.

This clonotype has at least ten counts. The rearrangement links TRBV6-1 to TRBJ1-1; 7 nucleotides align to TRBD1. The CDR3 is made up of 13 amino acids. Germline V gene sequence: CDR1 MNHNS, CDR2 SASEGT. The junction had 2 bases not matched to a gene; V was cut back by 2 bases and J by 5 bases. As DNA, the CDR3 is TGTGCCAGCAGTGAACAGGGGGTTACTGAAGCTTTCTTT. Encoded protein: CASSEQGVTEAFF.

This clonotype was picked up a small number of times. This chain connects TRBV29-1 to TRBJ1-4, with D tentatively TRBD1 (6 bases). Trimming took off 5 bases at V and 7 bases at J, with 14 bases between the two ends. CDR1 is SQVTM, CDR2 ANQGSEA, per germline. CDR3 length: 13 amino acids. In DNA form, the CDR3 reads TGCAGCGTTACCCTTCAGGGGAGTGAAAAACTGTTTTTT. Translation: CSVTLQGSEKLFF.